These T cell receptor beta chains were read from a single sample in a study of shared clonotypes between healthy human individuals. The repertoire was sequenced with immunoSEQ multiplex PCR; TCRdb's copy has only in-frame clones and lacks some. The sample includes roughly 2.6 million clones, around nine tenths of them seen just once. Sequencing used naive CD4+ T cells sorted from blood. These receptors were collected from a man aged 18-30 years in good health. Each CDR3 is given with its conserved first and last residue. A D gene is named only where the DNA matches it firmly. Not all rows give a size; the values are once, few, many and, for expanded clones, a class.

clone_size d_call j_call v_call cdr3_aa cdr3_nt
- - TRBJ1-2 TRBV30 CAWSFKGVSGTF TGTGCCTGGAGTTTTAAAGGGGTTTCGGGCACCTTC
- - TRBJ2-2 TRBV11-1 CASSLEANTGELFF TGTGCCAGCAGCTTAGAGGCGAACACCGGGGAGCTGTTTTTT
- TRBD1 TRBJ1-2 TRBV2 CASSEWTGAIGGYTF TGTGCCAGCAGTGAATGGACAGGGGCTATAGGTGGCTACACCTTC
- - TRBJ1-3 TRBV28 CASSLGGTVSGNTIYF TGTGCCAGCAGTTTGGGAGGGACTGTCTCTGGAAACACCATATATTTT
- TRBD1 TRBJ2-2 TRBV9 CASSVGLGQGISGELFF TGTGCCAGCAGCGTAGGGTTAGGACAGGGAATTTCCGGGGAGCTGTTTTTT
- TRBD2 TRBJ2-2 TRBV11-3 CASSVGWEGRNTGELFF TGTGCCAGCAGCGTCGGGTGGGAGGGCCGGAACACCGGGGAGCTGTTTTTT
- - TRBJ2-2 TRBV6-5 CASRIFRNTGELFF TGTGCCAGCAGAATATTCCGAAACACCGGGGAGCTGTTTTTT
- TRBD1 TRBJ1-6 TRBV5-6 CASSPMGTGASPLHF TGTGCCAGCAGCCCTATGGGGACAGGGGCTTCACCCCTCCACTTT
- - TRBJ2-5 TRBV10-3 CAISEREGGETQYF TGTGCCATCAGTGAGCGCGAGGGGGGAGAGACCCAGTACTTC
- TRBD1 TRBJ2-4 TRBV27 CASSSGQVAKNIQYF TGTGCCAGCAGTTCCGGACAGGTAGCCAAAAACATTCAGTACTTC
- - TRBJ2-1 TRBV29-1 CSVDPSFSIEQFF TGCAGCGTGGACCCCTCGTTTTCAATCGAGCAGTTCTTC
once - TRBJ2-2 TRBV2 CASRPVRDNTGELFF TGTGCCAGCAGGCCGGTGAGGGACAACACCGGGGAGCTGTTTTTT
- - TRBJ2-3 TRBV11-3 CASSSFTDTQYF TGTGCCAGCAGCTCCTTTACAGATACGCAGTATTTT
- - TRBJ2-1 TRBV19 CASSNPWGFSYNEQFF TGTGCCAGTAGTAACCCCTGGGGGTTCTCCTACAATGAGCAGTTCTTC
- TRBD2 TRBJ2-1 TRBV5-1 CASQLGTSGYNEQFF TGCGCCAGCCAGCTCGGGACTAGCGGGTACAATGAGCAGTTCTTC
- - TRBJ1-1 TRBV5-5 CASSFYIGHVNTEAFF TGTGCCAGCAGCTTCTACATCGGACACGTGAACACTGAAGCTTTCTTT
- - TRBJ1-2 TRBV5-6 CASSDGQIPVSTF TGTGCCAGCAGCGACGGACAGATCCCGGTCTCCACCTTC
- TRBD1 TRBJ1-1 TRBV7-9 CASSFLRTGDNTEAFF TGTGCCAGCAGCTTCTTAAGGACAGGGGATAACACTGAAGCTTTCTTT
- TRBD2 TRBJ2-3 TRBV9 CASSVGVSGGYTDTQYF TGTGCCAGCAGCGTAGGTGTTAGCGGGGGGTACACAGATACGCAGTATTTT
few TRBD1 TRBJ1-2 TRBV14 CASNRGQGGYGYTF TGTGCCAGTAATCGTGGACAGGGGGGCTATGGCTACACCTTC
- - TRBJ1-1 TRBV14 CASSPGLFARMNTEAFF TGTGCCAGCAGCCCGGGGCTTTTTGCTAGGATGAACACTGAAGCTTTCTTT
- TRBD1 TRBJ1-1 TRBV5-6 CASSRWDRLNTEAFF TGTGCCAGCAGCCGTTGGGACAGGTTGAACACTGAAGCTTTCTTT
- TRBD2 TRBJ2-3 TRBV4-3 CASSQDLPYGRAGTDTQYF TGCGCCAGCAGCCAAGATCTCCCGTACGGGAGGGCCGGCACAGATACGCAGTATTTT